One sample yielded the 11 T cell receptor beta chains listed below, sequenced in a study of cytomegalovirus exposure and HLA in healthy donors (dated by TCRdb to 2016 to 2017). Library construction relied on the immunoSEQ multiplex PCR assay. TCRdb re-hosts the immuneACCESS table, in-frame sequences only. Its copies lack some clones; in the studies checked, an unresolved V gene accounts for under half of them, and the cause for the rest is not known. Present in this sample are some 100,000 clones, 70% to 90% of which were seen just once. The top ten clonotypes cover about 1.8% of the sample. Input material: PBMCs. The receptors originated from a man aged 18 to 30 in good health and CMV-seronegative.

The genes are TRBV13 and TRBJ1-2; 8 nucleotides align to TRBD1. The trim removed 4 bases at V and 3 bases at J, leaving 10 bases unmatched. CDR1 is PRHDT, CDR2 FYEKMQ, per germline (reference sequence). There are 16 residues in the CDR3. CDR3 residues: CASSSTPGQEDYGYTF. The CDR3 bases are TGTGCCAGCAGCTCCACTCCGGGACAGGAGGACTATGGCTACACCTTC.

The rearrangement uses TRBV7-2 and TRBJ1-2; 9 positions match TRBD1. The CDR3 spans 16 residues. Unmatched junction bases numbered 8, after V lost 2 bases and J lost 4 bases. The germline CDR1 and CDR2 sequences are SGHTA and FQGNSA. CDR3 DNA: TGTGCCAGCAGCTTAAAAACAGGACAGGGGTTCTATGGCTACACCTTC. Translating gives CASSLKTGQGFYGYTF.

The CDR3 is CASSELGLSDTQYF. The CDR3 DNA is TGTGCCAGCAGTGAGCTCGGGTTGTCAGATACGCAGTATTTT. The chain has TRBV6-1 and TRBJ2-3; D not resolved. The germline CDR1 and CDR2 sequences are MNHNS and SASEGT. This CDR3 has 14 amino acids. The V end lost 3 bases, the J end lost 4 bases, and 11 bases lay between the germline ends.

The chain carries TRBV6-5 and TRBJ1-1; D possibly corresponds to TRBD1 (5 bases). Germline V gene lookup returns CDR1 MNHEY and CDR2 SVGAGI. V was pared by 0 bases and J by 1 base, with 9 bases between. The CDR3 sequence is 15 residues long. The CDR3 region has the DNA TGTGCCAGCAGTTACTCGAACAGGCCGAACACTGAAGCTTTCTTT. It is translated as CASSYSNRPNTEAFF.

The V gene is TRBV28, the J gene TRBJ1-2; D not resolved. CDR1 is MDHEN, CDR2 SYDVKM, per germline. V was trimmed by 5 bases and J by 7 bases, leaving 11 bases between them. CDR3 length equals 12 residues. CDR3 sequence: CASSRVEAGYTF. CDR3 nucleotide sequence: TGTGCCAGCAGTCGAGTCGAAGCTGGCTACACCTTC.

This clone is a singleton in its sample. The chain is built from TRBV21-1 and TRBJ2-1; the tabulated D call, TRBD2, remains unverified against the DNA. TRBV21-1 is reported as a pseudogene. This CDR3 has 17 residues. The CDR3 region is CASSKAWKRSSYNEQFF. Here the CDR3 DNA reads TGTGCCAGCAGCAAAGCGTGGAAGCGCAGCTCCTACAATGAGCAGTTCTTC.

CDR3: CASSAYGGNTQYF. CDR3 coding DNA: TGTGCCAGCAGTGCATACGGGGGAAATACGCAGTATTTT. The chain recombines TRBV2 with TRBJ2-3, with D tentatively TRBD2 (6 bases). CDR3 size: 13 residues. Deletions cut 4 bases from V and 7 bases from J, with 12 bases between. Germline V gene sequence: CDR1 SNHLY, CDR2 FYNNEI.

The chain is built from TRBV25-1 and TRBJ2-7; 11 bases map to TRBD2. Germline V gene sequence: CDR1 MGHDK, CDR2 SYGVNS. Trimming took 1 base from V and 3 from J; bases not matched to a gene: 2. The CDR3 consists of 15 residues. CDR3: CASSESLAGGYEQYF. In nucleotides, the CDR3 is TGTGCCAGCAGTGAATCTCTAGCGGGAGGCTACGAGCAGTACTTC.

The V and J genes are TRBV2 and TRBJ1-2; 12 bases align to TRBD1. Trimming at V came to 7 bases and at J to 10 bases, leaving 7 bases not matched to a gene. The germline V gene encodes CDR1 SNHLY and CDR2 FYNNEI. The CDR3 has 13 amino acids. In DNA form, the CDR3 reads TGTGCCAGCAAAAGTAGGGACAGGGGGCTCTACACCTTC. As protein: CASKSRDRGLYTF.

This chain connects TRBV28 to TRBJ2-1; D may be TRBD2 (7 bases). The CDR3 is made up of 15 amino acids. Between the trimmed V and J ends, which lost 6 bases and 8 bases, there was a span of 20 bases. Germline values: CDR1 MDHEN, CDR2 SYDVKM. The CDR3 here is CASRGGGGEVHEQFF. DNA of the CDR3: TGTGCCAGCAGGGGGGGAGGGGGAGAGGTCCATGAGCAGTTCTTC.

The chain uses TRBV25-1 and TRBJ2-5, with 10 bases matching TRBD2. Germline loops: CDR1 MGHDK, CDR2 SYGVNS. The J segment lost 5 bases and the V segment lost 1 base, leaving 7 bases of the junction unmatched. The CDR3 consists of 16 residues. CDR3 in amino acids: CASSEWPAGGPETQYF. CDR3 coding DNA: TGTGCCAGCAGTGAATGGCCAGCGGGGGGGCCGGAGACCCAGTACTTC.